The 10 T cell receptor beta chains in this list originate from one sample, sequenced in a study of shared T cell receptors in the human thymus. Sequenced by immunoSEQ multiplex PCR; TCRdb stores in-frame clones only, minus some. Seen here are about 500,000 clones, about 80% observed once, and the top ten hold about 0.012%. This same sample was also taken into another study, of human thymus T cells.

The sample consisted of thymocytes. The source is a boy in the first two years of life with a congenital heart defect.

The rearrangement uses TRBV4-1 and TRBJ2-5; TRBD2 matches 7 bases. The ends lost 6 bases at V and 2 bases at J; junction bases unmatched: 15. The CDR3 extends over 17 amino acids. In germline, CDR1 is MGHRA, CDR2 YSYEKL. The CDR3 DNA reads TGCGCCAGCAGTCCTGGACCAGCGGGATTAGGACAAGAGACCCAGTACTTC. This gives the protein CASSPGPAGLGQETQYF.

This clone has only a few counts. The V gene is TRBV27, the J gene TRBJ2-2; TRBD1 aligns across 7 bases. Germline V gene lookup returns CDR1 MNHEY and CDR2 SMNVEV (reference sequence). The CDR3 runs 15 residues. V was pared by 3 bases and J by 3 bases, with 4 bases of the junction left unmatched. The CDR3 loop reads CASSFDRVHTGELFF. Here the CDR3 DNA reads TGTGCCAGCAGTTTCGACAGGGTGCACACCGGGGAGCTGTTTTTT.

This sequence joins TRBV5-6 and TRBJ2-1; 9 positions agree with TRBD2. The CDR3 runs 17 residues. Germline CDR1 SGHDT, CDR2 YYEEEE. V was pared by 4 bases and J by 2 bases, with 10 bases of the junction left unmatched. CDR3 sequence: CASSPPPREGAYNEQFF. CDR3 nucleotides: TGTGCCAGCAGCCCCCCGCCGCGGGAGGGCGCCTACAATGAGCAGTTCTTC.

The V and J genes are TRBV7-3 and TRBJ2-5; D is possibly TRBD2 (6 bases). Trimming took 5 bases from V and 2 from J, leaving 12 bases between them. Germline CDR1 and CDR2: SGHTA and FQGTGA. The CDR3 is 14 residues long. CDR3 amino acids: CASSPRDLQETQYF. The CDR3 bases are TGTGCCAGCAGCCCCCGGGACTTACAAGAGACCCAGTACTTC.

The chain is built from TRBV2 and TRBJ2-7; a possible D gene is TRBD2 (7 bases). V was pared by 7 bases and J by 5 bases, with 12 bases between. CDR3 length equals 12 residues. Germline V gives CDR1 SNHLY, CDR2 FYNNEI. The CDR3 is CASKGGANEQYF. CDR3 coding DNA: TGTGCCAGCAAGGGGGGGGCAAACGAGCAGTACTTC.

The CDR3 protein is CASSQEFRPSNQPQHF. CDR3 DNA: TGCGCCAGCAGCCAAGAATTCAGGCCGAGCAATCAGCCCCAGCATTTT. The genes are TRBV4-3 and TRBJ1-5, with unresolved D. CDR3 length equals 16 residues. V was trimmed by 0 bases and J by 1 base, leaving 10 bases between them. The V gene's germline CDR1 is LGHNA and CDR2 YSLEER.

V is TRBV19 and J is TRBJ1-5; 11 bases are a match to TRBD1. After removal of 5 bases from V and 5 bases from J, the junction contained 8 bases not matched to a gene. The length of the CDR3 is 16 residues. Looked up from germline, CDR1 is LNHDA and CDR2 is SQIVND (reference sequence). This chain's CDR3 is CASSVPRTGGDQPQHF. The CDR3 DNA reads TGTGCCAGTAGTGTCCCTCGGACAGGGGGCGATCAGCCCCAGCATTTT.

J is TRBJ2-1 and V is TRBV13; D not resolved. The CDR3 is 16 residues long. Germline loops: CDR1 PRHDT, CDR2 FYEKMQ (reference sequence). V lost 1 base, J lost 8 bases, and 18 bases lay in between. The CDR3: CASSLAPRLAVDEQFF. Here the CDR3 DNA reads TGTGCCAGCAGCTTAGCCCCCAGACTGGCTGTGGATGAGCAGTTCTTC.

The V gene is TRBV2, the J gene TRBJ1-2, with 7 positions matching TRBD1. Germline CDR1 and CDR2: SNHLY and FYNNEI. This CDR3 comprises 13 residues. The J segment lost 7 bases and the V segment lost 1 base, leaving 3 bases of the junction unmatched. CDR3 loop: CASSEGTGVGYTF. CDR3 DNA sequence: TGTGCCAGCAGTGAAGGGACAGGAGTTGGCTACACCTTC.

This chain connects TRBV25-1 to TRBJ2-1; D may be TRBD1 (5 bases). V was trimmed by 3 bases and J by 9 bases, leaving 12 bases between them. Germline V CDR1 and CDR2: MGHDK, SYGVNS. The CDR3 consists of 13 residues. This chain's CDR3 is CASSDRGVLEQFF. In DNA, the CDR3 is TGTGCCAGCAGTGATAGGGGCGTACTTGAGCAGTTCTTC.